A selection of T cell receptor beta chains follows, all from one sample in a study of blood T cells in healthy people across ages. TCRdb processed the 5' RACE reads anew with MiXCR; each CDR3 protein has one entry. Of about 620,000 distinct CDR3 sequences detected, roughly half appear once; the ten largest clones hold around an eighth. The sequenced sample was blood. Source of these receptors: a woman older than 75 in good health. CDR3s include the opening cysteine and the closing phenylalanine or tryptophan. Fields, in order: CDR3 DNA, CDR3 protein, D gene, J gene, V gene, clone size. The D gene is left open where the match is weak. Clone sizes are given selectively: once, few, many, or a class where the clone is expanded.

DNA: TGCGCCAGCAGCTTACTAGGTGAGGGTGAGCAGTTCTTC
CDR3: CASSLLGEGEQFF
D: .
J: TRBJ2-1
V: TRBV5-1
size: many

DNA: TGCGCCAGCAGCCAAGGGATTACCGGGAGAGGGACAGATACGCAGTATTTT
CDR3: CASSQGITGRGTDTQYF
D: .
J: TRBJ2-3
V: TRBV4-1
size: .

DNA: TGCGCCAGCAGCTTGAACGTAGGCTCCTACAATGAGCAGTTCTTC
CDR3: CASSLNVGSYNEQFF
D: .
J: TRBJ2-1
V: TRBV5-1
size: once

DNA: TGTGCCAGCAGCACCGGGACAACAACCGGTGGCTACACCTTC
CDR3: CASSTGTTTGGYTF
D: .
J: TRBJ1-2
V: TRBV9
size: .

DNA: TGTGCCATCAGTGAGTCCCCACAGGGGGCGGGCACTGAAGCTTTCTTT
CDR3: CAISESPQGAGTEAFF
D: TRBD1
J: TRBJ1-1
V: TRBV10-3
size: .

DNA: TGTGCCAGCGCTCGACAGGGGGCTGGTAACTATGGCTACACCTTC
CDR3: CASARQGAGNYGYTF
D: TRBD1
J: TRBJ1-2
V: TRBV27
size: many

DNA: TGTGCCAGCAGGGCCACAGGGATCGGCTACGAGCAGTACTTC
CDR3: CASRATGIGYEQYF
D: .
J: TRBJ2-7
V: TRBV2
size: .

DNA: TGCGCCAGCAGCCAAGAGAGGGGCACAGATACGCAGTATTTT
CDR3: CASSQERGTDTQYF
D: .
J: TRBJ2-3
V: TRBV4-1
size: .

DNA: TGTGCCAGCTCACCACCGTCCCAGCTTTCCTACAATGAGCAGTTCTTC
CDR3: CASSPPSQLSYNEQFF
D: .
J: TRBJ2-1
V: TRBV18
size: .

DNA: TGTGCCAGCAGCACAACTAGCCGCTACGAGCAGTACTTC
CDR3: CASSTTSRYEQYF
D: .
J: TRBJ2-7
V: TRBV7-6
size: many

DNA: TGTGCCAGCAGATACCGGGACAACCTCCCCTACGAGCAGTACTTC
CDR3: CASRYRDNLPYEQYF
D: .
J: TRBJ2-7
V: TRBV12-3/TRBV12-4
size: many

DNA: TGCAGTGCTAGAGATCGGGGACAGTCGCTCTACGAGCAGTACTTC
CDR3: CSARDRGQSLYEQYF
D: TRBD1
J: TRBJ2-7
V: TRBV20-1
size: many

DNA: TGTGCCAGCAGTGAATGGGCCCAGGGTACCGAGCAGTACTTC
CDR3: CASSEWAQGTEQYF
D: .
J: TRBJ2-7
V: TRBV25-1
size: many

DNA: TGCAGCGGGAGGGGGTCCTTAGGGGGATACAATGAGCAGTTCTTC
CDR3: CSGRGSLGGYNEQFF
D: .
J: TRBJ2-1
V: TRBV29-1
size: many

DNA: TGTGCCAGCAGTTCCGCATGGGACAGAGGTATTGAAGTTGGAAATTCACCCCTCCACTTT
CDR3: CASSSAWDRGIEVGNSPLHF
D: TRBD1
J: TRBJ1-6
V: TRBV28
size: many

DNA: TGTGCCAGCAGCTACGGACAGGGCCAGCAGTACTTC
CDR3: CASSYGQGQQYF
D: TRBD1
J: TRBJ2-7
V: TRBV11-2
size: many

DNA: TGTGCCAGCAGTCCGTCCCTGGACGGCTACACCTTC
CDR3: CASSPSLDGYTF
D: .
J: TRBJ1-2
V: TRBV12-3/TRBV12-4
size: .

DNA: TGTGCCAGCACCGAACAAGGCCACGTTAACTATGGCTACACCTTC
CDR3: CASTEQGHVNYGYTF
D: .
J: TRBJ1-2
V: TRBV12-3/TRBV12-4
size: .

DNA: TGCGCCAGCAGCTGGAATGGGGACACTGAAGCTTTCTTT
CDR3: CASSWNGDTEAFF
D: .
J: TRBJ1-1
V: TRBV5-1
size: .

DNA: TGCGCCAGCAGCTTGGAGCAGGGTAAAGGGACCCAGTACTTC
CDR3: CASSLEQGKGTQYF
D: .
J: TRBJ2-5
V: TRBV5-1
size: many

DNA: TGTGCCAGCAGCTTAGACCGGAGCAATGAAAAACTGTTTTTT
CDR3: CASSLDRSNEKLFF
D: .
J: TRBJ1-4
V: TRBV7-9
size: few

DNA: TGCGCCAGCAGCTTGGGGGGTGCGGCTGGGGCCAACGTCCTGACTTTC
CDR3: CASSLGGAAGANVLTF
D: .
J: TRBJ2-6
V: TRBV5-1
size: .

DNA: TGTGCCAGCAGCTTATTAGCGGGGACTTACACAGATACGCAGTATTTT
CDR3: CASSLLAGTYTDTQYF
D: TRBD2
J: TRBJ2-3
V: TRBV7-9
size: many

DNA: TGCGCCAGCAGCCAGGACCCGAACGCCTACAATGAGCAGTTCTTC
CDR3: CASSQDPNAYNEQFF
D: .
J: TRBJ2-1
V: TRBV5-1
size: .

DNA: TGTACCAGCTCACGAGGGGGGGCGTCCGGCAATGAGCAGTTCTTC
CDR3: CTSSRGGASGNEQFF
D: .
J: TRBJ2-1
V: TRBV18
size: .

DNA: TGTGCCAGCAGCCGACTAGCGGGAGGGCCTAACGAGCAGTTCTTC
CDR3: CASSRLAGGPNEQFF
D: TRBD2
J: TRBJ2-1
V: TRBV11-1
size: .

DNA: TGTGCCATGAGTGCCCAGGGCTCCTACGAGCAGTACTTC
CDR3: CAMSAQGSYEQYF
D: .
J: TRBJ2-7
V: TRBV10-3
size: .

DNA: TGCGCCAGCAGCGCCGGACAGTTCACCTACGAGCAGTACTTC
CDR3: CASSAGQFTYEQYF
D: .
J: TRBJ2-7
V: TRBV9
size: .

DNA: TGCAGTGCTGAGACAGACGGCCACAATGAGCAGTTCTTC
CDR3: CSAETDGHNEQFF
D: .
J: TRBJ2-1
V: TRBV20-1
size: .

DNA: TGCAGTGCTAGAGACCTGACCGCAAACTATGGCTACACCTTC
CDR3: CSARDLTANYGYTF
D: .
J: TRBJ1-2
V: TRBV20-1
size: .